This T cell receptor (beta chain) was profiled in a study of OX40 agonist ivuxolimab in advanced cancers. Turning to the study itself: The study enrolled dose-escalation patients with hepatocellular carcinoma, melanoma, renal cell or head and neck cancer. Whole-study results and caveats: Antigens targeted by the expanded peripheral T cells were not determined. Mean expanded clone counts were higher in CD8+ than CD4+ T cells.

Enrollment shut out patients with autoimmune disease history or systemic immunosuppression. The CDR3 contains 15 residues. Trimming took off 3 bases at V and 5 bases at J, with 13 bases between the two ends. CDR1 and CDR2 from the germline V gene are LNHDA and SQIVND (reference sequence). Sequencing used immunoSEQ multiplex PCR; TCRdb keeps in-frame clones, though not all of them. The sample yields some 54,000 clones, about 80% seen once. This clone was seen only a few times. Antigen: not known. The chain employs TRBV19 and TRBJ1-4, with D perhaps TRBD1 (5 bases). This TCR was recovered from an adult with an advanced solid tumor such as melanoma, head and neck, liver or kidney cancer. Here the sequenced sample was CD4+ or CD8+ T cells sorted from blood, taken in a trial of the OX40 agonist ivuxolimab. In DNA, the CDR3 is TGTGCCAGTAGTATTTGGCAGGGCACGAATGAAAAACTGTTTTTT. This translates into CASSIWQGTNEKLFF.